This T cell receptor beta chain was sequenced in a study of T-cell memory formation after mild COVID-19. V was shortened by 6 bases and J by 8 bases, with 28 bases between the two germline ends. The CDR3 extends over 17 amino acids. The germline V gene has CDR1 MNHEY and CDR2 SVGEGT. Only a few counts were recorded for this clonotype. TCRdb independently ran MiXCR on the 5' RACE reads; one entry per CDR3 protein. The sample lists a few hundred thousand distinct CDR3 sequences, around 30% seen once, with roughly 14% in the top ten. This receptor was identified in an adult woman who had mild COVID-19 (a few samples of this study predate the infection). Cell type and time point are not known. The V call is TRBV6-2 or TRBV6-3, the J call TRBJ2-5, with D possibly matching TRBD2 (5 bases). Specimen: PBMCs or a T cell subset sorted from them (not recorded which). CDR3 nucleotides: TGTGCCAGCAGCCTGGAGGCCACCGGCTTCAGCCAGAGCACCCAGTACTTC. It is translated as CASSLEATGFSQSTQYF.